This T cell receptor (beta chain) was sequenced in a study of T-cell reconstitution after alpha-beta-depleted transplantation in children. Broader study findings: Expanded graft clones, several hundred of them, were reportedly the source of alpha-beta T cells about two months after transplant. From surviving recipient T cells and thymic progenitors came the high day-60 TCRbeta diversity observed in some patients. The authors attributed T-cell counts and diversity one year after transplant mostly to newly produced T cells.

CDR3 length: 15 residues. CDR1 is SGHDN, CDR2 FVKESK, per germline. V was trimmed by 1 base and J by 7 bases, leaving 16 bases between them. Remarks on this clonotype: Its cognate antigen is unknown.

During its preparation, the TCRbeta library received unique molecular identifiers. TCRdb analysed the PCR reads with MiXCR anew, one entry per CDR3 protein. The sample includes hundreds of thousands of distinct CDR3 sequences, more than 20% of them seen just once. The specimen comprised PBMCs, mostly from graft donor cells, sampled 360 days after TCRalphabeta/CD19-depleted stem cell transplant. The V call is TRBV14, the J call TRBJ2-5, with TRBD1 as a possible D gene (6 bases). The TCR originated in a boy in the first two years of life who had a stem cell transplant for acute myeloid leukemia, so the T cells may come from the graft donor. CDR3 sequence reads: CASSQGGTYSRTQYF. Here the CDR3 DNA reads TGTGCCAGCAGCCAAGGGGGGACATACAGTCGGACCCAGTACTTC. Looking up the rest from reference TRBV14 and TRBJ2-5 gives the full variable domain: EAGVTQFPSHSVIEKGQTVTLRCDPISGHDNLYWYRRVMGKEIKFLLHFVKESKQDESGMPNNRFLAERTGGTYSTLKVQPAELEDSGVYFCASSQGGTYSRTQYFGPGTRLLVL.